These T cell receptor beta chains were read from a single sample in a study of shared clonotypes between healthy human individuals. TCRdb keeps only in-frame clones here, not all; method: immunoSEQ multiplex PCR. The sample includes about 2.4 million clones, approximately 93% of them seen just once. The specimen sequenced was naive CD4+ T cells from PBMCs. The receptors derive from a man in his late teens or twenties in good health. Some clones in this sample may be carry-over from other donors' samples. CDR3s include the opening cysteine and the closing phenylalanine or tryptophan. Fields, in order: clone size, D gene, CDR3 length, J gene, V gene, CDR3 DNA, CDR3 protein. The D gene is left open where the match is weak. A clone size is listed for some rows: how often the clone was seen (once, few, many), or a class if it is expanded.

clone_size: once; d_call: NA; cdr3_length: 16; j_call: TRBJ2-7; v_call: TRBV5-4; cdr3_nt: TGTGCCAGCAGCTTCGGACCGAAGGGGGAAGGCTACGAGCAGTACTTC; cdr3_aa: CASSFGPKGEGYEQYF
clone_size: NA; d_call: NA; cdr3_length: 16; j_call: TRBJ2-3; v_call: TRBV6-6; cdr3_nt: TGTGCCAGCAGTTACCCACATACTGGGGCAGGGGATACGCAGTATTTT; cdr3_aa: CASSYPHTGAGDTQYF
clone_size: NA; d_call: NA; cdr3_length: 14; j_call: TRBJ1-1; v_call: TRBV18; cdr3_nt: TGTGCCAGCTCACCGATAACAGGGTCCACTGAAGCTTTCTTT; cdr3_aa: CASSPITGSTEAFF
clone_size: NA; d_call: TRBD1; cdr3_length: 14; j_call: TRBJ2-2; v_call: TRBV19; cdr3_nt: TGTGCCAGTAAAACGACAGGGTACGCCGGGGAGCTGTTTTTT; cdr3_aa: CASKTTGYAGELFF
clone_size: NA; d_call: NA; cdr3_length: 14; j_call: TRBJ2-7; v_call: TRBV5-4; cdr3_nt: TGTGCCAGCAGCTTGGCGGGAAGTGGATACGAGCAGTACTTC; cdr3_aa: CASSLAGSGYEQYF
clone_size: once; d_call: TRBD1; cdr3_length: 13; j_call: TRBJ1-2; v_call: TRBV5-1; cdr3_nt: TGCGCCAGCAGCAACGACAGGGAAGATGGCTACACCTTC; cdr3_aa: CASSNDREDGYTF
clone_size: NA; d_call: NA; cdr3_length: 15; j_call: TRBJ2-7; v_call: TRBV5-1; cdr3_nt: TGCGCCAGCAGCTCCAGGGCGGGACGGATGTACGAGCAGTACTTC; cdr3_aa: CASSSRAGRMYEQYF
clone_size: NA; d_call: NA; cdr3_length: 14; j_call: TRBJ2-1; v_call: TRBV18; cdr3_nt: TGTGCCAGCCACGAGCAGATACGGTACAATGAGCAGTTCTTC; cdr3_aa: CASHEQIRYNEQFF
clone_size: NA; d_call: TRBD1; cdr3_length: 12; j_call: TRBJ2-7; v_call: TRBV29-1; cdr3_nt: TGCAGCGGGACCCAGGGGGTCGGCGAGCAGTACTTC; cdr3_aa: CSGTQGVGEQYF
clone_size: once; d_call: TRBD2; cdr3_length: 18; j_call: TRBJ2-7; v_call: TRBV15; cdr3_nt: TGTGCCACCAGCAGAGAAGATGTTAGCGGGAGGGAAGAGCACGAGCAGTACTTC; cdr3_aa: CATSREDVSGREEHEQYF
clone_size: NA; d_call: TRBD2; cdr3_length: 15; j_call: TRBJ2-1; v_call: TRBV2; cdr3_nt: TGTGCCAGCATTCTACTAGCGGGGGCCCCCAATGAGCAGTTCTTC; cdr3_aa: CASILLAGAPNEQFF
clone_size: NA; d_call: NA; cdr3_length: 11; j_call: TRBJ2-7; v_call: TRBV2; cdr3_nt: TGTGCCAGCTCATACTCGGGCGAGCAGTACTTC; cdr3_aa: CASSYSGEQYF
clone_size: once; d_call: TRBD1; cdr3_length: 16; j_call: TRBJ2-2; v_call: TRBV27; cdr3_nt: TGTGCCAGCAGTACCCTTGGGACAGCGAACACCGGGGAGCTGTTTTTT; cdr3_aa: CASSTLGTANTGELFF
clone_size: NA; d_call: TRBD1; cdr3_length: 14; j_call: TRBJ2-3; v_call: TRBV5-1; cdr3_nt: TGCGCCAGCAACAGGGGATCGCCGACAGATACGCAGTATTTT; cdr3_aa: CASNRGSPTDTQYF
clone_size: NA; d_call: NA; cdr3_length: 14; j_call: TRBJ1-1; v_call: TRBV5-1; cdr3_nt: TGCGCCAGCAGCTTTTCCGGCGGGGGCACTGAAGCTTTCTTT; cdr3_aa: CASSFSGGGTEAFF
clone_size: NA; d_call: TRBD1; cdr3_length: 16; j_call: TRBJ2-7; v_call: TRBV5-4; cdr3_nt: TGTGCCAGCAGCTTTGGGACCGAGACAGGGGCAGGCGAGCAGTACTTC; cdr3_aa: CASSFGTETGAGEQYF
clone_size: NA; d_call: TRBD1; cdr3_length: 14; j_call: TRBJ2-3; v_call: TRBV28; cdr3_nt: TGTGCCAGCAGTCCAAGACAGGGAAGAGATACGCAGTATTTT; cdr3_aa: CASSPRQGRDTQYF
clone_size: NA; d_call: NA; cdr3_length: 18; j_call: TRBJ1-1; v_call: TRBV21-1; cdr3_nt: TGTGCCAGCAGCACACAGGGGACGGTTGGTGTTTTAAGTTTTGAAGCTTTCTTT; cdr3_aa: CASSTQGTVGVLSFEAFF
clone_size: NA; d_call: NA; cdr3_length: 15; j_call: TRBJ2-2; v_call: TRBV4-3; cdr3_nt: TGCGCCAGCAGCCAAGATAGGCAGGGGAGTGTGGAGCTGTTTTTT; cdr3_aa: CASSQDRQGSVELFF
clone_size: NA; d_call: TRBD2; cdr3_length: 18; j_call: TRBJ2-7; v_call: TRBV7-2; cdr3_nt: TGTGCCAGCAGCCTACGGCCGTCGGGACTAGTCGTCGCCTACGAGCAGTACTTC; cdr3_aa: CASSLRPSGLVVAYEQYF
clone_size: NA; d_call: NA; cdr3_length: 15; j_call: TRBJ1-3; v_call: TRBV9; cdr3_nt: TGTGCCAGCAGCGTCGAACCTCTAACTGGAAACACCATATATTTT; cdr3_aa: CASSVEPLTGNTIYF
clone_size: NA; d_call: TRBD1; cdr3_length: 14; j_call: TRBJ2-3; v_call: TRBV6-1; cdr3_nt: TGTGCCAGCAGTGGACAGGGGTCCACAGATACGCAGTATTTT; cdr3_aa: CASSGQGSTDTQYF
clone_size: NA; d_call: NA; cdr3_length: 13; j_call: TRBJ1-2; v_call: TRBV5-8; cdr3_nt: TGTGCCAGCAGCTTGGCCAGGGACTATGGCTACACCTTC; cdr3_aa: CASSLARDYGYTF
clone_size: few; d_call: TRBD2; cdr3_length: 15; j_call: TRBJ2-5; v_call: TRBV7-2; cdr3_nt: TGTGCCAGCAGCTTAGTAACTAGCGACCAAGAGACCCAGTACTTC; cdr3_aa: CASSLVTSDQETQYF
clone_size: NA; d_call: TRBD2; cdr3_length: 15; j_call: TRBJ2-7; v_call: TRBV5-1; cdr3_nt: TGCGCCAGCAGCGGGCCATTAGCGGGAGGGACCGAGCAGTACTTC; cdr3_aa: CASSGPLAGGTEQYF
clone_size: NA; d_call: TRBD2; cdr3_length: 19; j_call: TRBJ2-4; v_call: TRBV11-2; cdr3_nt: TGTGCCAGCAGCCGTGGACTAGCGGGAGTAGGAACGAGCAAAAACATTCAGTACTTC; cdr3_aa: CASSRGLAGVGTSKNIQYF
clone_size: once; d_call: NA; cdr3_length: 17; j_call: TRBJ2-3; v_call: TRBV11-3; cdr3_nt: TGTGCCAGCAGCTTAGTGGGGGCTGCGGGGGGCACAGATACGCAGTATTTT; cdr3_aa: CASSLVGAAGGTDTQYF
clone_size: NA; d_call: TRBD2; cdr3_length: 15; j_call: TRBJ2-3; v_call: TRBV14; cdr3_nt: TGTGCCAGCAGCGGTCGCGGGAGGGCCCCAGATACGCAGTATTTT; cdr3_aa: CASSGRGRAPDTQYF
clone_size: once; d_call: TRBD2; cdr3_length: 15; j_call: TRBJ2-1; v_call: TRBV11-3; cdr3_nt: TGTGCCAGCAGCTTGCGGACTAGCGGGCCCAATGAGCAGTTCTTC; cdr3_aa: CASSLRTSGPNEQFF
clone_size: NA; d_call: NA; cdr3_length: 11; j_call: TRBJ2-3; v_call: TRBV11-3; cdr3_nt: TGTGCCAGCGCGGCTGCAGATACGCAGTATTTT; cdr3_aa: CASAAADTQYF
clone_size: NA; d_call: TRBD1; cdr3_length: 18; j_call: TRBJ1-1; v_call: TRBV28; cdr3_nt: TGTGCCAGCAGTTGGGTTTGGGGGAGGACCCAGGGGGACACTGAAGCTTTCTTT; cdr3_aa: CASSWVWGRTQGDTEAFF
clone_size: NA; d_call: NA; cdr3_length: 15; j_call: TRBJ2-7; v_call: TRBV25-1; cdr3_nt: TGTGCCAGCAGTGTTAAGCGGACGACCTCCTACGAGCAGTACTTC; cdr3_aa: CASSVKRTTSYEQYF
clone_size: once; d_call: NA; cdr3_length: 13; j_call: TRBJ2-5; v_call: TRBV28; cdr3_nt: TGTGCCAGCAGGCGAGGGGTCCAAGAGACCCAGTACTTC; cdr3_aa: CASRRGVQETQYF
clone_size: NA; d_call: TRBD2; cdr3_length: 15; j_call: TRBJ2-5; v_call: TRBV5-1; cdr3_nt: TGCGCCAGCAGCTACGGACTAGCGGACGAGGAGACCCAGTACTTC; cdr3_aa: CASSYGLADEETQYF
clone_size: NA; d_call: NA; cdr3_length: 14; j_call: TRBJ2-4; v_call: TRBV28; cdr3_nt: TGTGCCAGCCACCTGGACTTAGCCAAAAACATTCAGTACTTC; cdr3_aa: CASHLDLAKNIQYF
clone_size: NA; d_call: TRBD1; cdr3_length: 15; j_call: TRBJ1-1; v_call: TRBV6-1; cdr3_nt: TGTGCCAGCAGTGGGGACTACAGGGGACCCCTAGATACTTTCTTT; cdr3_aa: CASSGDYRGPLDTFF
clone_size: NA; d_call: NA; cdr3_length: 17; j_call: TRBJ1-5; v_call: TRBV21-1; cdr3_nt: TGTGCCAGCAGCAAAGTCAATAGGGAGGGGACGGGTTCGCCCCAGCATTTT; cdr3_aa: CASSKVNREGTGSPQHF
clone_size: NA; d_call: TRBD2; cdr3_length: 16; j_call: TRBJ2-7; v_call: TRBV28; cdr3_nt: TGTGCCAGCGTCCTCCTCGCGGGAGGGCCGGTTTACGAGCAGTACTTC; cdr3_aa: CASVLLAGGPVYEQYF
clone_size: NA; d_call: TRBD1; cdr3_length: 15; j_call: TRBJ1-6; v_call: TRBV7-3; cdr3_nt: TGTGCCAGCAGCTTGGACAGGGTAGTAGATTCACCCCTCCACTTT; cdr3_aa: CASSLDRVVDSPLHF